The 18 T cell receptor beta chains reported below all come from one sample, sequenced in a study of OX40 agonist ivuxolimab in advanced cancers. Data came from immunoSEQ multiplex PCR; TCRdb stores just in-frame clones and leaves some out. The sample has approximately 62,000 clones; 89% are singletons. Here the sequenced sample was CD4+ or CD8+ T cells sorted from blood, taken in a trial of the OX40 agonist ivuxolimab. All receptors derive from an adult with an advanced solid tumor such as melanoma, head and neck, liver or kidney cancer.

CDR3 bases: TGTGCCAGCAGCGTCTCCACCGGGACAGGGTATGGCTACACCTTC. This translates into CASSVSTGTGYGYTF. V is TRBV9 and J is TRBJ1-2, with 9 bases identical to TRBD1. Germline loops: CDR1 SGDLS, CDR2 YYNGEE. After removal of 2 bases from V and 5 bases from J, the junction contained 7 bases not matched to a gene. The CDR3 contains 15 residues.

The chain has TRBV5-1 and TRBJ1-1, with a possible D match to TRBD1 (5 bases). This CDR3 comprises 14 residues. Trimming pared 4 bases from V and 4 bases from J, leaving 14 bases between. Germline V gene sequence: CDR1 SGHRS, CDR2 YFSETQ. Here the CDR3 reads CASSPRLGGTEAFF. The CDR3 DNA is TGCGCCAGCAGCCCCAGGTTGGGGGGCACTGAAGCTTTCTTT.

The chain is built from TRBV7-2 and TRBJ2-1; D is possibly TRBD2 (5 bases). Trimming pared 3 bases from V and 3 bases from J, leaving 12 bases between. Looked up from germline, CDR1 is SGHTA and CDR2 is FQGNSA. The length of the CDR3 is 15 residues. The CDR3 nucleotides read TGTGCCAGCAGCTTCATCCCAGAGGGCTACAATGAGCAGTTCTTC. This sequence encodes CASSFIPEGYNEQFF.

This clone counts as medium-sized. The chain recombines TRBV4-1 with TRBJ1-2, with 7 positions matching TRBD1. The CDR3 consists of 15 residues. After removal of 4 bases from V and 8 bases from J, the junction contained 13 bases not matched to a gene. Looked up from germline, CDR1 is MGHRA and CDR2 is YSYEKL. In DNA form, the CDR3 reads TGCGCCAGCAGCCGAGGGACAGCATCGGAATGGGGCTACACCTTC. Translation gives CASSRGTASEWGYTF.

This rearrangement joins TRBV23-1 to TRBJ2-4, with D uncertain. TRBV23-1 carries the ORF label, with uncertain function. CDR3 length: 19 residues. V shed 0 bases and J shed 0 bases, with 18 bases lying between them. The CDR3 protein is CASSQSGCLCPLAKNIQYF. The DNA for the CDR3 is TGCGCCAGCAGTCAATCGGGTTGCTTATGTCCTCTAGCCAAAAACATTCAGTACTTC.

The V and J genes are TRBV10-3 and TRBJ2-3; perhaps TRBD2 as D (5 bases). This CDR3 spans 16 amino acids. V shed 0 bases and J shed 4 bases, with 14 bases lying between them. Germline-derived CDR1 and CDR2 are ENHRY and SYGVKD. CDR3 sequence: CAISESPGKYADTQYF. CDR3 sequence (DNA): TGTGCCATCAGTGAGTCCCCGGGGAAGTACGCAGATACGCAGTATTTT.

As for this clone: Other DNA sequences in the same sample also yield this CDR3. The chain uses TRBV5-1 and TRBJ2-7, with D maybe TRBD2 (6 bases). With 0 bases removed from V and 9 bases from J, the gap between germline ends came to 7 bases. Germline CDR1 reads SGHRS; CDR2 reads YFSETQ. The CDR3 has 11 amino acids. As DNA, the CDR3 is TGCGCCAGCAGCTTGGGGCGGGGGCAGTACTTC. Amino acid sequence: CASSLGRGQYF.

The chain combines TRBV13 with TRBJ2-3; D is undetermined. Per the germline V gene, CDR1 is PRHDT and CDR2 is FYEKMQ (reference sequence). CDR3 length: 15 amino acids. Trimming took 5 bases from V and 0 from J, leaving 12 bases between them. This CDR3 reads CASSHAQASTDTQYF. CDR3 in DNA: TGTGCCAGCAGCCACGCCCAGGCTAGCACAGATACGCAGTATTTT.

A word on this clone: Other DNA sequences in the same sample also yield this CDR3. The gene calls are TRBV11-2 and TRBJ2-1, with TRBD2 identical over 7 bases. The J segment lost 4 bases and the V segment lost 3 bases, leaving 6 bases of the junction unmatched. The germline V gene encodes CDR1 SGHAT and CDR2 FQNNGV. This CDR3 has 15 residues. The DNA for the CDR3 is TGTGCCAGCAGCTTGCTCGCGGGAGCGTACAATGAGCAGTTCTTC. Translation: CASSLLAGAYNEQFF.

This clone was detected only a few times. The V gene is TRBV21-1, the J gene TRBJ1-1. TRBV21-1 counts as a pseudogene. The CDR3 consists of 11 residues. CDR3 sequence reads: CASKRVIKAFF. In DNA, the CDR3 is TGTGCCAGCAAAAGGGTAATCAAAGCTTTCTTT.

The chain joins TRBV14 to TRBJ2-1, with D uncertain. The CDR3 has 12 amino acids. The V end lost 1 base, the J end lost 13 bases, and 11 bases lay between the germline ends. Germline loops: CDR1 SGHDN, CDR2 FVKESK. The CDR3 coding sequence is TGTGCCAGCAGCCAAGGAGTTTTTGAACAGTTCTTC. Residues: CASSQGVFEQFF.

This clone came up once. The chain combines TRBV6-4 with TRBJ2-1; 9 bases match TRBD2. The CDR3 extends over 15 amino acids. The J segment lost 7 bases and the V segment lost 2 bases, leaving 6 bases of the junction unmatched. CDR1 is MRHNA and CDR2 is SNTAGT in the germline V gene. CDR3 DNA: TGTGCCAGCAGTGACCATAGCGGGAGTTTGAATGAGCAGTTCTTC. This translates into CASSDHSGSLNEQFF.

The chain combines TRBV4-3 with TRBJ1-2; D might be TRBD1 (5 bases). V was shortened by 0 bases and J by 4 bases, with 15 bases between the two germline ends. This CDR3 has 16 amino acids. The germline gives CDR1 LGHNA, CDR2 YSLEER. The CDR3 nucleotides are TGCGCCAGCAGCCAAGATGGGAGGGCAGGGTTCTATGGCTACACCTTC. The encoded protein is CASSQDGRAGFYGYTF.

The J gene is TRBJ1-5, the V gene TRBV7-1; 10 bases are a match to TRBD1. TRBV7-1 is annotated as an ORF whose role is uncertain. This CDR3 has 16 amino acids. The V and J ends lost 5 bases and 4 bases, in that order; junction bases with no gene match: 8. The CDR3 DNA reads TGTGCCAGCAGCCAGGACAGGGGGAACCTAAATCAGCCCCAGCATTTT. Translating it yields CASSQDRGNLNQPQHF.

The V call is TRBV15, the J call TRBJ2-3; 7 nucleotides match TRBD1. This CDR3 is 17 amino acids long. Unmatched junction bases numbered 14, after V lost 5 bases and J lost 3 bases. CDR1 is LNHNV, CDR2 YYDKDF, per germline (reference sequence). The CDR3 DNA reads TGTGCCACCAGCTTTCAGCCGGCCAGGGGGAATACAGATACGCAGTATTTT. Protein sequence: CATSFQPARGNTDTQYF.

The rearrangement uses TRBV2 and TRBJ2-1; TRBD1 or TRBD2 may be the D gene (5 bases each). Per the germline V gene, CDR1 is SNHLY and CDR2 is FYNNEI. The CDR3 covers 10 residues. The V end lost 8 bases, the J end lost 10 bases, and 9 bases lay between the germline ends. This CDR3 reads CASFWGEQFF. CDR3 bases: TGTGCCAGCTTCTGGGGGGAGCAGTTCTTC.

The genes are TRBV6-5 and TRBJ2-7; 9 positions match TRBD1. Germline lookup yields CDR1 MNHEY and CDR2 SVGAGI. J lost 4 bases, V lost 3 bases, and 7 bases had no gene match. CDR3 length: 15 residues. CDR3 sequence reads: CASSYSGTGKYEQYF. DNA of the CDR3: TGTGCCAGCAGTTATTCCGGGACAGGGAAATACGAGCAGTACTTC.

This clone occurred a few times. This sequence joins TRBV4-2 and TRBJ2-7, with TRBD2 identical over 13 bases. Per the germline V gene, CDR1 is LGHNA and CDR2 is YNFKEQ. J lost 7 bases, V lost 1 base, and 4 bases had no gene match. The CDR3 runs 15 residues. The DNA for the CDR3 is TGTGCCAGCAGCCAAGGGACTAGCGGGAGTGAAGAGCAGTACTTC. Amino acid sequence: CASSQGTSGSEEQYF.